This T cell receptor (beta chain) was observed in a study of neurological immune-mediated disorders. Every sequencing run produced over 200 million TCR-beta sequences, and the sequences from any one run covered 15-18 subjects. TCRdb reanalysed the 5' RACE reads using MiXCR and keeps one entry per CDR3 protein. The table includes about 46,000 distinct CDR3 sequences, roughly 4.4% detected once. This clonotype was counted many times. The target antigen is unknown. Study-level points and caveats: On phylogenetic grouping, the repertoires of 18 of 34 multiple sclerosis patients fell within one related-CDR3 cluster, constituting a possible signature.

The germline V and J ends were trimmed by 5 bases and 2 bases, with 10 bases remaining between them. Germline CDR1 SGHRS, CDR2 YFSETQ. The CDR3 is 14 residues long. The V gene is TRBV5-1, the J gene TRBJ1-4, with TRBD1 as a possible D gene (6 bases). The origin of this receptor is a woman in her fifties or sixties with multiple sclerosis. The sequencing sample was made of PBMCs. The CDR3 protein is CASSLQGTNEKLFF. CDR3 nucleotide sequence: TGCGCCAGCAGTCTACAGGGTACTAATGAAAAACTGTTTTTT.